In its sample, the clone carrying this TCR beta chain was seen many times. The antigen remains undetermined. Certain patients, namely those with other autoimmune diseases, uncontrolled infections, pregnancy or lactation, were excluded. RNA transcripts provided the template for amplifying TCR beta CDR3 regions. First-round RT-PCR relied on HTBI primers, and a second-round multiplex PCR came next. TCRdb re-called the multiplex PCR reads with MiXCR, one entry per CDR3 protein. The data show some 1.1 million distinct CDR3 sequences, with 35% to 40% seen just once and roughly 11% held by the top ten. This sample is drawn from a study of Graves' ophthalmopathy and Graves' hyperthyroidism. The germline V gene encodes CDR1 WSHSY and CDR2 SAAADI. This CDR3 region has 15 residues. Trimming shortened V by 6 bases and J by 8 bases, and 19 bases separated the two germline ends. Findings and limits, study-wide: Ophthalmopathy versus stable hyperthyroidism: 13-signature model gave 87.88% sensitivity, 75% to 82% specificity. The model forecast ophthalmopathy progression, reaching roughly 71% sensitivity and approximately 72% specificity. Blood also carried most expanded thyroid clonotypes exceeding 0.001 frequency.

The sequence was collected from an adult man with Graves' hyperthyroidism. The chain employs TRBV10-2 and TRBJ1-4; D call uncertain. The sample was peripheral blood or thyroid tissue (not recorded which). CDR3 sequence reads: CASRVSPAAEEKLFF. For the CDR3, the DNA is TGCGCCAGCAGGGTCTCCCCGGCGGCTGAAGAAAAACTGTTTTTT.